The 3 T cell receptor beta chains reported below all come from one sample, sequenced in a study of T-cell reconstitution after alpha-beta-depleted transplantation in children. Using unique molecular identifiers, the investigators prepared the TCRbeta library. TCRdb redid the calling of the PCR reads with MiXCR, one entry per CDR3 protein. The sample records more than 400,000 distinct CDR3 sequences, about 10% being singletons. The input for sequencing was PBMCs, mostly from graft donor cells, taken 180 days after TCRalphabeta/CD19-depleted stem cell transplant. The receptors originated from a female patient aged 2 to 10 who had a stem cell transplant for aplastic anemia, so the T cells may come from the graft donor.

The V call is TRBV12-3 or TRBV12-4, the J call TRBJ1-1, with D possibly matching TRBD1 (5 bases). The CDR3 spans 15 residues. The V gene lost 3 bases and the J gene lost 4 bases, with 15 bases spanning the gap. The CDR3: CASSFAGGEGTEAFF. The CDR3, as DNA: TGTGCCAGCAGTTTCGCCGGGGGGGAGGGCACTGAAGCTTTCTTT.

This rearrangement joins TRBV25-1 to TRBJ2-2; the D is unclear. From germline, CDR1 is MGHDK and CDR2 SYGVNS. The CDR3 has 17 residues. V was trimmed by 1 base and J by 0 bases, leaving 12 bases between them. The CDR3 DNA reads as TGTGCCAGCAGTGAATTTTTCGACAACCCGAACACCGGGGAGCTGTTTTTT. Amino acids: CASSEFFDNPNTGELFF.

This clonotype occurred a few times. This chain uses TRBV28 with TRBJ2-5; 8 bases fit TRBD2. V was pared by 3 bases and J by 2 bases, with 5 bases of the junction left unmatched. The CDR3 is 15 residues long. CDR1 and CDR2 (germline): MDHEN, SYDVKM. The CDR3 region has the DNA TGTGCCAGCAGTTTCGGGGGGGCGCGACAAGAGACCCAGTACTTC. Protein product: CASSFGGARQETQYF.